These 17 T cell receptor beta chains share one sample of origin, sequenced in a study of spatial heterogeneity in lung cancer. This sample's time point: sample taken at primary tumor resection. The input material, whole RNA from tumor, nontumor lung or frozen PBMC, was sequenced unsorted. Using its own MiXCR run on the 5' RACE reads, TCRdb lists one record per CDR3 protein. The table shows more than 75,000 distinct CDR3 sequences, with roughly 12% occurring only once. Sequencing used PBMCs, obtained at surgery. All receptors derive from a male donor with early-stage non-small cell lung cancer.

V gene TRBV23-1 combines with J gene TRBJ1-5; 8 bases align to TRBD1. The J call may be mistaken, given a closer DNA end match to TRBJ2-3. TRBV23-1 has ORF status, its function being uncertain. The CDR3 runs 16 residues. CDR3 coding DNA: TGCGCCAGCAGCTCATTGGGACAGGAGGTGGATCAGCCCCAGTATTTT. Amino acid sequence: CASSSLGQEVDQPQYF.

The chain recombines TRBV6-1 with TRBJ1-1, with D tentatively TRBD1 (5 bases). The V end was cut by 8 bases, the J end by 0 bases, with 10 bases between. Germline CDR1 is MNHNS and CDR2 is SASEGT. The CDR3 contains 13 residues. The CDR3 coding sequence is TGTGCCAGCGGGGGACTGCTGAACACTGAAGCTTTCTTT. The encoded protein is CASGGLLNTEAFF.

This clonotype has more than one count but fewer than ten. CDR3 region: CASSVGTHEATYEQYF. In nucleotides, the CDR3 is TGTGCCAGCAGCGTAGGGACACACGAAGCTACTTACGAGCAGTACTTC. The genes are TRBV9 and TRBJ2-7, with D perhaps TRBD1 (5 bases). Germline-derived CDR1 and CDR2 are SGDLS and YYNGEE. Trimming shortened V by 0 bases and J by 4 bases, and 17 bases separated the two germline ends. The CDR3 is made up of 16 amino acids.

This clonotype was observed at least ten times. This chain uses TRBV6-5 with TRBJ2-3; D may be TRBD1 or TRBD2 (5 bases each). Trimming took off 10 bases at V and 2 bases at J, with 13 bases between the two ends. This CDR3 region has 13 residues. Per germline, CDR1 MNHEY and CDR2 SVGAGI. CDR3 protein: CATRDQNTDTQYF. In nucleotides, the CDR3 is TGTGCCACCCGGGACCAGAACACAGATACGCAGTATTTT.

This clonotype was recorded at least ten times. The chain employs TRBV20-1 and TRBJ1-6; TRBD1 is a possible D gene (5 bases). There are 13 residues in the CDR3. Between the trimmed V and J ends, which lost 6 bases and 7 bases, there was a span of 13 bases. The germline gives CDR1 DFQATT, CDR2 SNEGSKA (reference sequence). The CDR3: CSAIGTENSPLHF. CDR3 sequence (DNA): TGCAGTGCGATCGGGACCGAAAATTCACCCCTCCACTTT.

In its sample, this clonotype was seen a few times. The chain carries TRBV20-1 and TRBJ2-5; 11 bases agree with TRBD1. V was pared by 0 bases and J by 5 bases, with 5 bases of the junction left unmatched. CDR1 is DFQATT, CDR2 SNEGSKA, per germline (reference sequence). This CDR3 has 15 residues. CDR3 region: CSARDWGQGDETQYF. In DNA, the CDR3 is TGCAGTGCTAGAGATTGGGGACAGGGGGATGAGACCCAGTACTTC.

This chain joins TRBV5-1 and TRBJ2-1; 14 bases align to TRBD2. Germline CDR1 and CDR2: SGHRS and YFSETQ. The CDR3 length is 16 residues. Losses at the gene ends were 0 bases for V and 6 bases for J; bases not matched to a gene: 2. The CDR3 loop reads CASSLGGTSGSNEQFF. DNA of the CDR3: TGCGCCAGCAGCTTGGGCGGGACTAGCGGGAGCAATGAGCAGTTCTTC.

Only a few counts were recorded for this clonotype. The rearrangement joins TRBV29-1 to TRBJ2-7; tentative D call: TRBD2 (6 bases). The V gene lost 6 bases and the J gene lost 0 bases, with 15 bases spanning the gap. Germline CDR1 SQVTM, CDR2 ANQGSEA. There are 14 residues in the CDR3. The CDR3 nucleotides are TGCAGCGTGGGGGTTCGGGGGTTCTCCTACGAGCAGTACTTC. This gives the protein CSVGVRGFSYEQYF.

This clonotype has only a few counts. J is TRBJ2-1 and V is TRBV7-2; 10 nucleotides line up with TRBD2. The junction had 11 bases not matched to a gene; V was cut back by 2 bases and J by 10 bases. The germline V gene has CDR1 SGHTA and CDR2 FQGNSA. This CDR3 contains 16 residues. The DNA of the CDR3 is TGTGCCAGCAGCTTAAGCTCTAGCGGGAGTGGTGGGGAGCAGTTCTTC. Its translation: CASSLSSSGSGGEQFF.

The table lists this clonotype with a few counts. The CDR3 DNA follows: TGTGCCAGCAGCGGAGACAGGGATACGGGAAACACCATATATTTT. This translates into CASSGDRDTGNTIYF. This chain uses TRBV9 with TRBJ1-3; TRBD1 matches 7 bases. The CDR3 has 15 residues. The germline V gene has CDR1 SGDLS and CDR2 YYNGEE. The V and J ends lost 3 bases and 4 bases, in that order; junction bases with no gene match: 7.

The sample holds many counts of this clonotype. J is TRBJ1-1 and V is TRBV29-1; D is ambiguous. Per the germline V gene, CDR1 is SQVTM and CDR2 is ANQGSEA. V lost 6 bases, J lost 0 bases, and 8 bases lay in between. The CDR3 runs to 12 residues. The CDR3 is CSVSFMNTEAFF. The DNA for the CDR3 is TGCAGCGTATCCTTCATGAACACTGAAGCTTTCTTT.

The V gene is TRBV15, the J gene TRBJ2-1, with 11 bases that match TRBD2. CDR1 is LNHNV and CDR2 is YYDKDF in the germline V gene (reference sequence). The junction had 4 bases not matched to a gene; V was cut back by 1 base and J by 8 bases. This CDR3 comprises 15 residues. CDR3 nucleotide sequence: TGTGCCACCAGCAGAGTTAGCGGGGGGGTGGATGAGCAGTTCTTC. Protein: CATSRVSGGVDEQFF.

The table lists this clonotype with a few counts. The chain has TRBV19 and TRBJ2-3; D tentatively reads TRBD1 or TRBD2 (6 bases each). Germline V gene sequence: CDR1 LNHDA, CDR2 SQIVND (reference sequence). The length of the CDR3 is 15 residues. Trimming took off 6 bases at V and 2 bases at J, with 15 bases between the two ends. CDR3 coding DNA: TGTGCCAGTAGCCGAGGGGGGAGAATCACAGATACGCAGTATTTT. This gives the protein CASSRGGRITDTQYF.

This chain uses TRBV6-1 with TRBJ2-1; possible D gene TRBD2, 6 bases. In germline, CDR1 is MNHNS, CDR2 SASEGT. The CDR3 is 13 amino acids. Trimming shortened V by 9 bases and J by 7 bases, and 16 bases separated the two germline ends. The CDR3 here is CASYGGITNEQFF. The CDR3 coding sequence is TGTGCCAGTTACGGGGGAATTACGAATGAGCAGTTCTTC.

This clonotype appeared many times. The chain is built from TRBV7-2 and TRBJ1-5; TRBD1 aligns across 10 bases. There are 13 residues in the CDR3. Per the germline V gene, CDR1 is SGHTA and CDR2 is FQGNSA. The J segment lost 7 bases and the V segment lost 4 bases, leaving 1 base of the junction unmatched. The CDR3 protein is CASSSTGGQPQHF. CDR3 DNA sequence: TGTGCCAGCAGCTCGACAGGGGGCCAGCCCCAGCATTTT.

J is TRBJ2-5 and V is TRBV5-6, with 7 bases matching TRBD1. With 4 bases clipped from V and 5 bases from J, the junction kept 8 bases outside the gene matches. This CDR3 spans 14 amino acids. Germline-derived CDR1 and CDR2 are SGHDT and YYEEEE. CDR3 coding DNA: TGTGCCAGCAGCCTCGGAACAGGGGTCGAGACCCAGTACTTC. It encodes CASSLGTGVETQYF.

V is TRBV14 and J is TRBJ2-7; D gene ambiguous. There are 16 residues in the CDR3. V gave up 1 base and J gave up 3 bases, with 16 bases separating them. Germline assignment: CDR1 SGHDN and CDR2 FVKESK. The CDR3 sequence is CASSQGETRPYYEQYF. The DNA for the CDR3 is TGTGCCAGCAGCCAAGGAGAGACACGACCCTACTACGAGCAGTACTTC. The full variable domain, completed using reference TRBV14 and TRBJ2-7, is EAGVTQFPSHSVIEKGQTVTLRCDPISGHDNLYWYRRVMGKEIKFLLHFVKESKQDESGMPNNRFLAERTGGTYSTLKVQPAELEDSGVYFCASSQGETRPYYEQYFGPGTRLTVT.